This TCR beta chain was documented in a study of blood T cells in healthy people across ages. Alongside a J-beta primer mix, a sample-barcoded 5' primer served in a second PCR lasting about 6 to 11 cycles. Individual samples furnished no less than 3 million CDR3-containing paired-end reads apiece. In TCRdb, the 5' RACE reads were re-called with MiXCR into one record per CDR3 protein. In the table there are over 500,000 distinct CDR3 sequences, about 27% of which are singletons. A few counts support this clonotype. Donors were systemically healthy Caucasian individuals from Russia aged roughly 6 to 100 years. Each donor gave approximately 9.7 milliliters of peripheral blood. V was pared by 0 bases and J by 8 bases, with 13 bases between. CDR1 and CDR2 from the germline V gene are SGHTA and FQGNSA. CDR3 length: 14 residues. These data are also associated with another study on T cells of mothers and their children.

The rearrangement links TRBV7-2 to TRBJ1-2; D gene ambiguous. Sequenced material: blood. The TCR originated in a boy younger than 10 in good health. CDR3 protein: CASSLASGYLGYTF. The CDR3 DNA follows: TGTGCCAGCAGCTTAGCTTCGGGGTATTTAGGCTACACCTTC. The whole variable domain, filled in from reference TRBV7-2 and TRBJ1-2, reads GAGVSQSPSNKVTEKGKDVELRCDPISGHTALYWYRQSLGQGLEFLIYFQGNSAPDKSGLPSDRFSAERTGGSVSTLTIQRTQQEDSAVYLCASSLASGYLGYTFGSGTRLTVV.